The sequence of this T cell receptor (beta chain) was determined in a study of tumor-infiltrating lymphocytes in primary liver carcinoma. Whole-study context: The study obtained roughly 3.65 to 7.13 million productive TCRbeta reads per sample, similar across tissue types.

With regard to this clonotype: A single base separates this from a much larger clone, so it may be a read error.

TCR beta cDNA was prepared out of approximately 500 ng total RNA by means of a constant-region primer. Employing slightly modified ARM-PCR, three nested multiplex PCR rounds were run, and these gave rise to the TCR beta libraries. TCRdb independently ran MiXCR on the multiplex PCR reads; one entry per CDR3 protein. The sample yields some 87,000 distinct CDR3 sequences, approximately 68% seen once. Unsorted bulk tissue, about 18-31 mg of it, served as the source for co-extraction of RNA and DNA. The clonotype originates from a man aged 40-49 years with primary liver carcinoma and hepatitis B virus infection. The specimen sequenced was tumor-adjacent normal liver tissue.

This chain's CDR3 is CASSLRAGSYEQYF. For the CDR3, the DNA is TGTGCCAGCAGCCTTCGTGCGGGATCCTACGAGCAGTACTTC. The chain combines TRBV13 with TRBJ2-7; D is perhaps TRBD2 (6 bases). CDR3 length equals 14 residues. V dropped 5 bases and J dropped 1 base, with 12 bases sitting between them. CDR1 is PRHDT, CDR2 FYEKMQ, per germline (reference sequence).